This section outlines one T cell receptor (beta chain) sequence together with its context. This entry is derived from a study of control samples from healthy donors and cancer patients. Generated by immunoSEQ multiplex PCR, the TCRdb table keeps only in-frame clones and is missing some. Of some 65,000 clones listed, roughly 84% were seen once; the top ten hold approximately 2.8%. V was clipped by 6 bases and J by 3 bases, with 7 bases between them. The CDR3 runs 11 residues. Germline CDR1 is DFQATT and CDR2 is SNEGSKA (reference sequence). The rearrangement joins TRBV20-1 to TRBJ2-3; D uncertain. The material sequenced was PBMCs. The clonotype comes from a woman aged 45 to 65 with lung cancer. DNA for the CDR3: TGCAGTGCGGACCTGACAGATACGCAGTATTTT. It translates to CSADLTDTQYF.